This T cell receptor (beta chain) was sequenced for a study of post-analysis software for immune sequencing data. Per the germline V gene, CDR1 is DFQATT and CDR2 is SNEGSKA (reference sequence). Trimming pared 5 bases from V and 3 bases from J, leaving 14 bases between. This CDR3 spans 14 amino acids. The TCR beta cDNA libraries contained unique molecular identifiers. TCRdb re-called the PCR reads with MiXCR, one entry per CDR3 protein. The repertoire holds approximately 150,000 distinct CDR3 sequences, around 30% seen once, with approximately 1.4% in the top ten. Whole-study results and caveats: With TRBV5-6, TRBV5-1 and TRBV20-1 included, 4 to 6 TRBV segments were more frequent in patients than in controls.

This clonotype showed up many times. Its antigen is as yet unknown. The material sequenced was blood. The chain couples TRBV20-1 to TRBJ2-1; D might be TRBD1 (8 bases). The sequence came from a girl between 10 and 17 years old with multiple sclerosis. CDR3: CSAWTGRDYNEQFF. DNA for the CDR3: TGCAGTGCTTGGACAGGGAGGGACTACAATGAGCAGTTCTTC.